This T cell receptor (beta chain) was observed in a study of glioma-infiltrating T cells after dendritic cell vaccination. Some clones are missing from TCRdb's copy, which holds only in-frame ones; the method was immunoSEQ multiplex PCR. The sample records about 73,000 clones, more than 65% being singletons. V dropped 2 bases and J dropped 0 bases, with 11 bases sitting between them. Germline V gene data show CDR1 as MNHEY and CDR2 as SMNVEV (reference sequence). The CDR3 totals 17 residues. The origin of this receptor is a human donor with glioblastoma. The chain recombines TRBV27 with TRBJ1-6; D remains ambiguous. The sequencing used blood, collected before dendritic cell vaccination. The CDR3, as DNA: TGTGCCAGCAGTTTAAGGCTTAGGAGCTCCTATAATTCACCCCTCCACTTT. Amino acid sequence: CASSLRLRSSYNSPLHF.